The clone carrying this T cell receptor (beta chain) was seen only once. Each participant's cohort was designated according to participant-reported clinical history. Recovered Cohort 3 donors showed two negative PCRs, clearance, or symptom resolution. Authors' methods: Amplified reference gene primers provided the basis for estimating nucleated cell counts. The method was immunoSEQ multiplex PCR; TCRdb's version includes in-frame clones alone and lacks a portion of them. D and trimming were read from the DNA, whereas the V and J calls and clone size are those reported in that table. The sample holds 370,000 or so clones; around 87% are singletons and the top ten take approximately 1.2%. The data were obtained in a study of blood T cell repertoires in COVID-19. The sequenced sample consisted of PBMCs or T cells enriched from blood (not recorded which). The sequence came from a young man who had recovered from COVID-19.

In DNA form, the CDR3 reads TGTGCCAGCAGTGGAAAAGCGGGTTTAAGCACAGATACGCAGTATTTT. Amino acids: CASSGKAGLSTDTQYF. V and J are TRBV6-1 and TRBJ2-3; D possibly corresponds to TRBD2 (6 bases). This CDR3 region has 16 residues. The germline gives CDR1 MNHNS, CDR2 SASEGT. V lost 4 bases to trimming and J lost 0 bases, with 14 bases between them.